Reported below is one T cell receptor (beta chain). This receptor's antigen is unknown. No base quality information exists; no much larger clone differs at one position. Preparation of the library involved the immunoSEQ multiplex PCR assay. T cell repertoires were profiled by deep sequencing of rearranged TCR beta loci, alongside multiparametric flow cytometry. Sourced from immuneACCESS, this table was stored by TCRdb with only in-frame sequences that have V and J called. A share of the clones is absent; for the studies checked, an unresolved V gene accounts for under half, and the remainder has no known explanation. Counted in this sample were 35,000 to 40,000 clones; about 83% of them appeared once. The ten largest clones capture 2.9% of the sample. From a lookup of the germline V gene, CDR1 and CDR2 are MDHEN and SYDVKM. Counted from cysteine to phenylalanine, this CDR3 has 15 amino acids. Only CDR3 DNA remains: 45 bases, in frame from the first base. V and J are trimmed by 3 bases and 4 bases, and the gene matches miss 6 bases of the junction.

The data belong to a study of lymphopenia after photon versus proton radiotherapy (dated by TCRdb to the late 2010s). Broadly, across the study: Photon and proton radiation therapy were compared by the study for their immunological effects in patients with gastrointestinal tumors who developed high-grade lymphopenia. A cohort of under 25 patients with gastrointestinal tumors who received either photon or proton therapy and subsequently developed lymphopenia was included. The goal of the study was to describe how the two radiation modalities differ in their effects on the immune system.

What the study reported, not specific to this receptor: During treatment, patients who received proton therapy stayed relatively stable, whereas patients who received photon therapy lost naive T cells and TCR diversity and gained effector/memory populations. After the lymphocyte count nadir, photon-treated repertoires showed oligoclonal expansion, especially of CD8+ Temra cells, which drove the drop in diversity. Across the cohort, an inverse correlation was found between a larger post-nadir drop in TCR diversity and overall survival time among patients who died. The authors looked at the survival association only in patients who died, and they framed better survival with proton therapy as a possibility rather than a demonstrated result.

Here the chain combines TRBV28 and TRBJ2-1; the central 7 bases match TRBD2. The sequencing used peripheral blood, collected from a patient treated with photon-based radiotherapy. The sequence was obtained from a man in his fifties with gastric cancer. The CDR3 reads as follows: CASSFGTGGYNEQFF. Here is the DNA: TGTGCCAGCAGTTTCGGAACGGGAGGATACAATGAGCAGTTCTTC. Beyond the CDR3, the reference TRBV28 and TRBJ2-1 genes provide the residues; the full variable domain reads: DVKVTQSSRYLVKRTGEKVFLECVQDMDHENMFWYRQDPGLGLRLIYFSYDVKMKEKGDIPEGYSVSREKKERFSLILESASTNQTSMYLCASSFGTGGYNEQFFGPGTRLTVL.